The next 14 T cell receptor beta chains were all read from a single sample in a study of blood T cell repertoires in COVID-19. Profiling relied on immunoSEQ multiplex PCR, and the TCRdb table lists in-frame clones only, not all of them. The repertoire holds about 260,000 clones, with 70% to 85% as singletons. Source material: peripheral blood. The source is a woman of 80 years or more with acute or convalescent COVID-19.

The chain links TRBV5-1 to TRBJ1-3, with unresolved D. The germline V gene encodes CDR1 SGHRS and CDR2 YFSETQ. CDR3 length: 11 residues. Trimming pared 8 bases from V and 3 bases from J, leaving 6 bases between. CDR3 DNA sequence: TGCGCCAGTGCGTATGGAAACACCATATATTTT. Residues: CASAYGNTIYF.

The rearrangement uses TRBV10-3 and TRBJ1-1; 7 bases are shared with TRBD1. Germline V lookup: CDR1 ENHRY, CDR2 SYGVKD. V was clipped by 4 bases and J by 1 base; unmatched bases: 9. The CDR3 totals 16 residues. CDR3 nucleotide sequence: TGTGCCATCAGTGGGGAATCGGGACAGCGGAACACTGAAGCTTTCTTT. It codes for CAISGESGQRNTEAFF.

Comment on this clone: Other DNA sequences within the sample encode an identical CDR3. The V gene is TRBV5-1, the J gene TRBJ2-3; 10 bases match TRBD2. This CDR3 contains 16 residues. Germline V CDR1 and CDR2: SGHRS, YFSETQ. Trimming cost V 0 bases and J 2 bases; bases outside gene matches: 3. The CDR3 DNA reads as TGCGCCAGCAGCTTGGGGACTAGCGGAATCACAGATACGCAGTATTTT. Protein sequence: CASSLGTSGITDTQYF.

This CDR3 reads CASSLAGGARTEAFF. The CDR3 DNA follows: TGTGCCAGCAGCTTGGCAGGGGGCGCGAGGACTGAAGCTTTCTTT. V and J are TRBV5-6 and TRBJ1-1; 8 bases match TRBD1. CDR3 length: 15 amino acids. Germline V gene sequence: CDR1 SGHDT, CDR2 YYEEEE. The V and J ends lost 0 bases and 5 bases, in that order; junction bases with no gene match: 6.

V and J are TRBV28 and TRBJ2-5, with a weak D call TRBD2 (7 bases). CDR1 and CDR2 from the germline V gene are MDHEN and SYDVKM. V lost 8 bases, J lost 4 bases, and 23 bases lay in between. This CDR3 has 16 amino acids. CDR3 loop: CASQTRGQGGPETQYF. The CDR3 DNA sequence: TGTGCCAGCCAAACTCGGGGGCAGGGAGGGCCAGAGACCCAGTACTTC.

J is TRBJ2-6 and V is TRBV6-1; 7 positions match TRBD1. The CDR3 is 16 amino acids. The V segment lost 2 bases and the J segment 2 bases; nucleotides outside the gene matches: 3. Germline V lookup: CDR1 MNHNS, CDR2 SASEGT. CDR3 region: CASSELGGAGANVLTF. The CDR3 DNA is TGTGCCAGCAGTGAATTAGGGGGCGCTGGGGCCAACGTCCTGACTTTC.

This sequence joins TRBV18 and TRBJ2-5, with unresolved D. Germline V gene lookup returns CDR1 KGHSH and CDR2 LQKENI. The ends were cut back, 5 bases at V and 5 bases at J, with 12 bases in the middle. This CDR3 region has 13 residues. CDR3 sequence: CASSLQMAETQYF. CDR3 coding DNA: TGTGCCAGCTCATTACAGATGGCTGAGACCCAGTACTTC.

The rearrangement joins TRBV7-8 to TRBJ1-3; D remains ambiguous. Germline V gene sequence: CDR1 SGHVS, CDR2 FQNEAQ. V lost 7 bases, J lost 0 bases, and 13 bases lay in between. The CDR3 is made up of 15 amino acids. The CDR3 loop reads CASTLRRDSGNTIYF. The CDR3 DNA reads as TGTGCCAGCACTCTGAGGAGGGACTCTGGAAACACCATATATTTT.

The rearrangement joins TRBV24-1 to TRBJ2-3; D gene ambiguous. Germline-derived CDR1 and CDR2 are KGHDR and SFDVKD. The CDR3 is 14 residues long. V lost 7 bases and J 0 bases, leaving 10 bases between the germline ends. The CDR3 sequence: CATRGGTSTDTQYF. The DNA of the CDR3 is TGTGCCACCAGAGGCGGCACTAGCACAGATACGCAGTATTTT.

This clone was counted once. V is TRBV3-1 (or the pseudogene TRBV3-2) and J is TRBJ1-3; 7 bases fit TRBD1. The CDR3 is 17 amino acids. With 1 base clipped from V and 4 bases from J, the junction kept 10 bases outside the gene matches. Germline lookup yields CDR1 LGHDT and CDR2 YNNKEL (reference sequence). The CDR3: CASSQGQGDRAGNTIYF. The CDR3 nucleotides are TGTGCCAGCAGCCAAGGACAGGGAGATAGGGCCGGAAACACCATATATTTT.

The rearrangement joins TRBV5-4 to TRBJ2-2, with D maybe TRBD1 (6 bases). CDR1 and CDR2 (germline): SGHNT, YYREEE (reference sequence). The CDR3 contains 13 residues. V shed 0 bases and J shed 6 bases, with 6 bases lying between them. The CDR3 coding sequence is TGTGCCAGCAGCTTGGACAGGGCCGGGGAGCTGTTTTTT. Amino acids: CASSLDRAGELFF.

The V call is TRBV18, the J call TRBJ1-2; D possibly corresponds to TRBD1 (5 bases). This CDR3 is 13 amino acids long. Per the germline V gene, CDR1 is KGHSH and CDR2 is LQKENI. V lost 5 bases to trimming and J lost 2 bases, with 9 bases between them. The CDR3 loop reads CASSSDRNYGYTF. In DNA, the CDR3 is TGTGCCAGCTCATCAGACAGAAACTATGGCTACACCTTC.

The CDR3 DNA follows: TGTGCCAGCAGCTTAGATGGCAGGGTAGGCCAGCCCCAGCATTTT. It is translated as CASSLDGRVGQPQHF. V and J are TRBV11-2 and TRBJ1-5; D might be TRBD1 (5 bases). V lost 0 bases and J lost 7, with 13 bases in between. Germline values: CDR1 SGHAT, CDR2 FQNNGV. The CDR3 is made up of 15 amino acids.

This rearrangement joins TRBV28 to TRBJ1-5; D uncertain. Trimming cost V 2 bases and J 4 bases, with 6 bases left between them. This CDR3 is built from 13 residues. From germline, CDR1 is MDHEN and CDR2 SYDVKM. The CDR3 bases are TGTGCCAGCAGTTTAGGCCATAATCAGCCCCAGCATTTT. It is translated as CASSLGHNQPQHF.